Listed here are 18 T cell receptor beta chains from one sample, sequenced in a study of T-cell reconstitution after alpha-beta-depleted transplantation in children. Library preparation (for TCRbeta) was performed with unique molecular identifiers. Using its own MiXCR run on the PCR reads, TCRdb lists one record per CDR3 protein. The table lists some 220,000 distinct CDR3 sequences, roughly a tenth of them singletons. The specimen comprised PBMCs, sampled before TCRalphabeta/CD19-depleted stem cell transplant. These receptors all stem from a child younger than two with acute myeloid leukemia, due to receive a stem cell transplant.

This clonotype occurred many times. V and J are TRBV11-3 and TRBJ2-4; 7 nucleotides line up with TRBD2. Germline CDR1 reads SGHNT; CDR2 reads YENEEA. V was clipped by 5 bases and J by 6 bases; unmatched bases: 4. There are 13 residues in the CDR3. CDR3 DNA sequence: TGTGCCAGCAGCGGTAGCGGGTTAAACATTCAGTACTTC. Its protein is CASSGSGLNIQYF. Based on the CDR3 plus reference TRBV11-3 and TRBJ2-4, the full variable domain is EAGVVQSPRYKIIEKKQPVAFWCNPISGHNTLYWYLQNLGQGPELLIRYENEEAVDDSQLPKDRFSAERLKGVDSTLKIQPAELGDSAVYLCASSGSGLNIQYFGAGTRLSVL.

This clonotype was observed many times. V is TRBV12-3 or TRBV12-4 and J is TRBJ2-7; no reliable D call. V was shortened by 6 bases and J by 2 bases, with 14 bases between the two germline ends. CDR3 length equals 14 residues. CDR3 residues: CASRENLGPYEQYF. CDR3 in DNA: TGTGCCAGCAGGGAAAACCTCGGCCCCTACGAGCAGTACTTC.

With respect to this clonotype: A much larger clone lies one base from this, so it may be a read error. V and J are TRBV12-3 or TRBV12-4 and TRBJ1-6; D not resolved. CDR3 length equals 13 residues. This chain's CDR3 is CAGSSRRPSPLHF. The CDR3 nucleotides read TGTGCCGGCAGTTCCCGACGGCCATCACCCCTCCACTTT.

This clonotype has a count of ten or more. This chain connects TRBV5-1 to TRBJ2-7; D not resolved. The CDR3 runs 13 residues. Germline V gene sequence: CDR1 SGHRS, CDR2 YFSETQ. V lost 0 bases to trimming and J lost 4 bases, with 8 bases between them. The CDR3 reads CASSLDPLYEQYF. CDR3 nucleotide sequence: TGCGCCAGCAGCTTGGACCCGTTATACGAGCAGTACTTC. The whole variable domain, filled in from reference TRBV5-1 and TRBJ2-7, reads KAGVTQTPRYLIKTRGQQVTLSCSPISGHRSVSWYQQTPGQGLQFLFEYFSETQRNKGNFPGRFSGRQFSNSRSEMNVSTLELGDSALYLCASSLDPLYEQYFGPGTRLTVT.

The chain carries TRBV5-1 and TRBJ2-4; D is possibly TRBD2 (5 bases). The CDR3 is made up of 17 amino acids. The germline CDR1 and CDR2 sequences are SGHRS and YFSETQ. The V end lost 3 bases, the J end lost 1 base, and 17 bases lay between the germline ends. CDR3: CASSSSGSPAAKNIQYF. The CDR3 region has the DNA TGCGCCAGCAGCTCCTCGGGGTCCCCGGCCGCCAAAAACATTCAGTACTTC.

This rearrangement joins TRBV20-1 to TRBJ2-7, with 9 bases lining up with TRBD2. Germline-derived CDR1 and CDR2 are DFQATT and SNEGSKA (reference sequence). V dropped 3 bases and J dropped 0; count of bases not matched to a gene: 12. The CDR3 runs to 17 residues. This chain's CDR3 is CSARGASGVLDSYEQYF. CDR3 sequence (DNA): TGCAGTGCTAGGGGGGCTAGCGGGGTTTTAGACTCCTACGAGCAGTACTTC.

The V and J genes are TRBV23-1 and TRBJ2-7; weak D call: TRBD1 (7 bases). TRBV23-1 counts as an open reading frame of uncertain function. With 4 bases removed from V and 2 bases from J, the gap between germline ends came to 12 bases. The CDR3 spans 14 residues. In DNA, the CDR3 is TGCGCCAGCAGTCCGCGGGACAGTACCTACGAGCAGTACTTC. It encodes CASSPRDSTYEQYF.

This clonotype was detected only a few times. The rearrangement uses TRBV5-1 and TRBJ2-1; 7 nucleotides align to TRBD2. Unmatched junction bases numbered 13, after V lost 3 bases and J lost 7 bases. Germline V lookup: CDR1 SGHRS, CDR2 YFSETQ. The CDR3 loop spans 16 amino acids. DNA of the CDR3: TGCGCCAGCAGCTCCTCGGGCGGGACTAAGGGAAATGAGCAGTTCTTC. Amino acids: CASSSSGGTKGNEQFF.

There are many counts of this clonotype. J is TRBJ2-4 and V is TRBV6-4; D is possibly TRBD2 (6 bases). The CDR3 loop spans 13 amino acids. V lost 3 bases to trimming and J lost 6 bases, with 9 bases between them. Germline CDR1 and CDR2: MRHNA and SNTAGT. CDR3: CASSELAGNIQYF. CDR3 coding DNA: TGTGCCAGCAGTGAACTAGCTGGAAACATTCAGTACTTC.

This clonotype has a count of ten or more. The CDR3 spells CASLGFLGYTF. The CDR3 nucleotides read TGTGCCAGCTTAGGGTTCCTTGGCTACACCTTC. The gene calls are TRBV5-5 and TRBJ1-2; D gene ambiguous. This CDR3 spans 11 amino acids. Germline V gene sequence: CDR1 SGHKS, CDR2 YYEKEE (reference sequence). V was clipped by 7 bases and J by 7 bases, with 11 bases between them.

There are many counts of this clonotype. The chain carries TRBV20-1 and TRBJ2-7; the D call may be TRBD1 or TRBD2 (6 bases each). CDR1 and CDR2 (germline): DFQATT, SNEGSKA (reference sequence). The V and J ends lost 7 bases and 0 bases respectively, with 16 bases between them. CDR3 length: 14 residues. CDR3 DNA: TGCAGTGTTAAAGGAGGGGGGAGCTCCTACGAGCAGTACTTC. This codes for CSVKGGGSSYEQYF.

Only a few counts were recorded for this clonotype. This chain uses TRBV12-3 or TRBV12-4 with TRBJ1-2, with 12 bases that match TRBD1. The J segment lost 3 bases and the V segment lost 5 bases, leaving 4 bases of the junction unmatched. The CDR3 sequence is 15 residues long. The CDR3 loop reads CASSGDRGRDYGYTF. CDR3 nucleotide sequence: TGTGCCAGCAGTGGGGACAGGGGGCGTGACTATGGCTACACCTTC.

This clonotype was observed at least ten times. The chain combines TRBV28 with TRBJ2-3; D gene ambiguous. Per germline, CDR1 MDHEN and CDR2 SYDVKM. CDR3 size: 12 residues. V lost 3 bases and J 4 bases, leaving 5 bases between the germline ends. In nucleotides, the CDR3 is TGTGCCAGCAGTTTGCCAGCAGATACGCAGTATTTT. Amino acid sequence: CASSLPADTQYF.

This clonotype was seen at least ten times. V is TRBV5-1 and J is TRBJ1-2; D perhaps matches TRBD1 (5 bases). The ends were cut back, 4 bases at V and 5 bases at J, with 21 bases in the middle. CDR1 and CDR2 from the germline V gene are SGHRS and YFSETQ. The length of the CDR3 is 16 residues. The CDR3 DNA sequence: TGCGCCAGCAGCCCCCAAGGGCAGGGAATGGGTTATGGCTACACCTTC. Protein: CASSPQGQGMGYGYTF.

With regard to this clonotype: A much bigger clone sits one base away, suggesting this may be a read error. The rearrangement joins TRBV4-1 to TRBJ2-7; D call uncertain. Germline V gene data show CDR1 as MGHRA and CDR2 as YSYEKL. There are 16 residues in the CDR3. Deletions cut 4 bases from V and 2 bases from J, with 18 bases between. In DNA, the CDR3 is TGCGCCAGCAGCCCAGGAAAGGGCGCTCACACCTACGAGCAGTACTTC. Its protein product is CASSPGKGAHTYEQYF.

This clonotype has ten or more counts. The gene calls are TRBV5-5 and TRBJ2-2, with TRBD1 identical over 9 bases. The CDR3 has 15 residues. CDR1 and CDR2 (germline): SGHKS, YYEKEE (reference sequence). V was pared by 4 bases and J by 7 bases, with 8 bases of the junction left unmatched. CDR3 loop: CASSVDRGFVGELFF. The DNA of the CDR3 is TGTGCCAGCAGCGTCGACAGGGGGTTTGTCGGGGAGCTGTTTTTT.

This clonotype occurred many times. The chain combines TRBV19 with TRBJ1-2; 8 nucleotides line up with TRBD1. J lost 8 bases, V lost 9 bases, and 8 bases had no gene match. This CDR3 is 12 amino acids long. Germline CDR1 is LNHDA and CDR2 is SQIVND (reference sequence). The CDR3 spells CASRWDRRGYTF. For the CDR3, the DNA is TGTGCCAGCCGGTGGGACAGGCGCGGCTACACCTTC.

This clonotype was observed at least ten times. The genes are TRBV19 and TRBJ2-1; no reliable D call. V was trimmed by 3 bases and J by 0 bases, leaving 9 bases between them. The length of the CDR3 is 15 residues. Germline-derived CDR1 and CDR2 are LNHDA and SQIVND (reference sequence). The CDR3 sequence: CASSISTNSYNEQFF. The CDR3 bases are TGTGCCAGTAGTATTTCGACAAACTCCTACAATGAGCAGTTCTTC.